This T cell receptor (beta chain) appears in the sequencing data of a study of shared clonotypes between healthy human individuals. Background on the study: CD4 naive cells filled three plates per donor, CD4 memory three, CD8 naive two and CD8 memory one.

Terminally differentiated effector memory CD45RA+ cells were left out of the naive CD8 fraction, which was CD45RO-negative and positively selected for CCR7. With 4 bases removed from V and 0 bases from J, the gap between germline ends came to 11 bases. Germline CDR1 reads SGHRS; CDR2 reads YFSETQ. The CDR3 runs to 14 residues. Several immunoSEQ plates held equal portions of the genomic DNA taken from each subset. TCRdb's copy holds only in-frame clones and misses some; the assay was immunoSEQ multiplex PCR. The data contain about 680,000 clones, 92% of them singletons. The receptor's source is a young man in good health. The chain recombines TRBV5-1 with TRBJ2-7; D unresolved. Sequences were obtained from naive CD8+ T cells sorted from blood. The CDR3 sequence is CASSPSGISYEQYF. CDR3 DNA sequence: TGCGCCAGCAGCCCGTCGGGTATCTCCTACGAGCAGTACTTC.